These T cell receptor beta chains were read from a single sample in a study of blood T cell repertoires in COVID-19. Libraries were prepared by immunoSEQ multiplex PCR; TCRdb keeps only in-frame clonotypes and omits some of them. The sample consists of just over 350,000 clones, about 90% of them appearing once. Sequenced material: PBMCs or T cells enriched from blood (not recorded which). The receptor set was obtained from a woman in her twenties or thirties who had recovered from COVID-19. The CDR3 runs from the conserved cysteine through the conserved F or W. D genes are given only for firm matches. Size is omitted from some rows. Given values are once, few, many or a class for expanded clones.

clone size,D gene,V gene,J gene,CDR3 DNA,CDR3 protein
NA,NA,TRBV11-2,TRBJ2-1,TGTGCCAGCAGCTTCTTCAGTTCAACCAATGAGCAGTTCTTC,CASSFFSSTNEQFF
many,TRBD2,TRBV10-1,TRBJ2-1,TGCGCCAGCAGTGTTGGTAACGGAACAGAACTAGCGGGAGGTCTGAGCTCCTACAATGAGCAGTTCTTC,CASSVGNGTELAGGLSSYNEQFF
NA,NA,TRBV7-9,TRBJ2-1,TGTGCCAGCAGCTTTTCCGGCGGTGAGCAGTTCTTC,CASSFSGGEQFF
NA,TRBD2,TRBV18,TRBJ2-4,TGTGCCAGCTCAGGGGCCAGCGGGGAAAACATTCAGTACTTC,CASSGASGENIQYF
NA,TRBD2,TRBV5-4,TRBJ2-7,TGTGCCAGCAGCCCCTCGGGGGGAGTGTCCTACGAGCAGTACTTC,CASSPSGGVSYEQYF
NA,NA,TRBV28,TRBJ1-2,TGTGCCAGCAGTCCCCGGGACCACACTAGCCATGGCTACACCTTC,CASSPRDHTSHGYTF
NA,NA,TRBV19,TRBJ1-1,TGTGCCAGTTTGCAGTCAGGCTCGAACACTGAAGCTTTCTTT,CASLQSGSNTEAFF
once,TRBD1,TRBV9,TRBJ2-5,TGTGCCAGCAGCGTAGCCCCCGAGGGCAGGGGGAAAGAGACCCAGTACTTC,CASSVAPEGRGKETQYF
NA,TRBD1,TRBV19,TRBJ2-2,TGTGCCAGTACCCGGGACGATAGGGGGCGGTTTCCCAGCACCGGGGAGCTGTTTTTT,CASTRDDRGRFPSTGELFF
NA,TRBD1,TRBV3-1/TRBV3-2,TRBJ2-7,TGTGCCAGCAGCCATTGGGACAGGCCGGGCGAGCAGTACTTC,CASSHWDRPGEQYF
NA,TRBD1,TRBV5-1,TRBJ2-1,TGCGCCAGCAGCTCAGGGACAGGGGTCAATGAGCAGTTCTTC,CASSSGTGVNEQFF
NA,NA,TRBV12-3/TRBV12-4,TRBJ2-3,TGTGCCAGCAGTTTAACTCATTTAGATACGCAGTATTTT,CASSLTHLDTQYF
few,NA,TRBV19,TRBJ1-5,TGTGCCAGTAGTATAGTGGCACAGGGCAATCAGCCCCAGCATTTT,CASSIVAQGNQPQHF
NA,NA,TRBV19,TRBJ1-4,TGTGCCAGTAGTATTTTCGTGCAGTCTAATGAAAAACTGTTTTTT,CASSIFVQSNEKLFF
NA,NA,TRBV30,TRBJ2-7,TGTGCCTGGAGTGGAGTGGGCCAACGGAAGCAGTACTTC,CAWSGVGQRKQYF
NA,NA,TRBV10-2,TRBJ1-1,TGCGCCAGCATAAGGGGGAAGAACACTGAAGCTTTCTTT,CASIRGKNTEAFF
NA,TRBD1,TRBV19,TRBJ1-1,TGTGCCAGTACCGACAGGGGGCTAACTGAAGCTTTCTTT,CASTDRGLTEAFF
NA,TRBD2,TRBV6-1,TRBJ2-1,TGTGCCAGCAGTGAACTCCCCACTCCTAGCGGCGTGCAGTTCTTC,CASSELPTPSGVQFF
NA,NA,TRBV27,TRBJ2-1,TGTGCCAGCAGTTTAAACCAAGCGGCGGGGCCGGTCAATGAGCAGTTCTTC,CASSLNQAAGPVNEQFF
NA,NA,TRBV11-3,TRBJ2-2,TGTGCCAGCAGCGGAGAGAACACCGGGGAGCTGTTTTTT,CASSGENTGELFF
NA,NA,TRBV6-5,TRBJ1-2,TGTGCCAGCAGACAAGAAGACACCTTCTATGGCTACACCTTC,CASRQEDTFYGYTF
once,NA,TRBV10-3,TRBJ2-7,TGTGCCATCAGACAAAATTACGAGCAGTACTTC,CAIRQNYEQYF
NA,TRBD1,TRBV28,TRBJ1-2,TGTGCCAGCAGTCCGGGACAGGGGATTGACTATGGCTACACCTTC,CASSPGQGIDYGYTF
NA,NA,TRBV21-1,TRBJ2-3,TGTGCCAGCAGCAAAGTCTCGGCGGAACGCACAGATACGCAGTATTTT,CASSKVSAERTDTQYF
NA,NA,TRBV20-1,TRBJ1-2,TGCAGTGCTAGAGGAGTGGGGCCTCTTACCTTC,CSARGVGPLTF
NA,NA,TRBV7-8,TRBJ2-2,TGTGCCAGCAGCCCCCTCGCCGGGGAGCTGTTTTTT,CASSPLAGELFF
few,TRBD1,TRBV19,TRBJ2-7,TGTGCCAGTAACCCGGGACAGCACTACGAGCAGTACTTC,CASNPGQHYEQYF
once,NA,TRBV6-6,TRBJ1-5,TGTGCCAGCAACACAGGAGATAGCAATCAGCCCCAGCATTTT,CASNTGDSNQPQHF
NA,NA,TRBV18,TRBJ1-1,TGTGCCAGCTCACCACGACGGCAGGCGAGGAACACTGAAGCTTTCTTT,CASSPRRQARNTEAFF
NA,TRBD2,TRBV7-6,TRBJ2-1,TGTGCCAGCAGACTCGGGACTAGCGGTGACCAAACCCATTACAATGAGCAGTTCTTC,CASRLGTSGDQTHYNEQFF
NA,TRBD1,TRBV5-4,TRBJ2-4,TGTGCCAGCAGCCTGGAAGCCAAAGGGACAGTCGGGACCAAAAACATTCAGTACTTC,CASSLEAKGTVGTKNIQYF
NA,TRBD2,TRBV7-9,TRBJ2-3,TGTGCCAGCAGCGGGCGGACTAGCGGGGGGATCGAAGATACGCAGTATTTT,CASSGRTSGGIEDTQYF
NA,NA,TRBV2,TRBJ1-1,TGTGCCAGCTCTACCGGGGGGGGCGACACTGAAGCTTTCTTT,CASSTGGGDTEAFF
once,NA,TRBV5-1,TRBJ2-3,TGCGCCAGCAGCAGCCATAGCGGATCAGGAGATACGCAGTATTTT,CASSSHSGSGDTQYF
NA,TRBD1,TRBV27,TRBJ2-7,TGTGCCAGCAGTCCGTCCGCCGGGACAGGGTATGGCGAGCAGTACTTC,CASSPSAGTGYGEQYF
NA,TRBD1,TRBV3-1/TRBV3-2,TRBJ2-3,TGTGCCAGCAGCCAAGATTCGGGTGGACAGGGGGTTAGGGATACGCAGTATTTT,CASSQDSGGQGVRDTQYF
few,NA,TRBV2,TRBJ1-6,TGTGCCAGCATCGGGGGGGCTAATTCACCCCTCCACTTT,CASIGGANSPLHF
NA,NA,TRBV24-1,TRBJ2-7,TGTGCCACCAGTGACCGGGACTCGATCGCCTACGAGCAGTACTTC,CATSDRDSIAYEQYF
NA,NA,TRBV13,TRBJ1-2,TGTGCCAGCAGCTCACTTGACATCTATGGCTACACCTTC,CASSSLDIYGYTF
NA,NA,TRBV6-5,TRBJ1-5,TGTGCCAGCAGGACCCAACAGGTAAATCAGCCCCAGCATTTT,CASRTQQVNQPQHF
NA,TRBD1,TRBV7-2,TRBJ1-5,TGTGCCAGCAGCTTAACTGGGACAGATAGCAATCAGCCCCAGCATTTT,CASSLTGTDSNQPQHF
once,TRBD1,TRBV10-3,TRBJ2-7,TGTGCCATCAGAACCGGGACAGCAAGCTACGAGCAGTACTTC,CAIRTGTASYEQYF
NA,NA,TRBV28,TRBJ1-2,TGTGCCAGCAGTTTTGGCCAGCGCTATGGCTACACCTTC,CASSFGQRYGYTF